Listed here are 27 T cell receptor beta chains from one sample, sequenced in a study of shared clonotypes between healthy human individuals. As defined, naive CD8 cells were CD45RO-negative and positively selected for CCR7, with terminally differentiated effector memory CD45RA+ cells excluded. Libraries were prepared by immunoSEQ multiplex PCR; TCRdb keeps only in-frame clonotypes and omits some of them. The sample has approximately 1.9 million clones, 80% to 95% seen once. What was sequenced was naive CD8+ T cells from PBMCs. All receptors derive from a man between 18 and 29 years old in good health. Some clones in this sample may be carry-over from other donors' samples.

The chain uses TRBV5-6 and TRBJ1-6; no clear D. The CDR3 runs to 15 residues. Germline V gives CDR1 SGHDT, CDR2 YYEEEE. Between the trimmed V and J ends, which lost 0 bases and 2 bases, there was a span of 6 bases. The DNA of the CDR3 is TGTGCCAGCAGCTTGGTCGGACCCTATAATTCACCCCTCCACTTT. Its translation: CASSLVGPYNSPLHF.

The chain joins TRBV25-1 to TRBJ2-1; 9 bases agree with TRBD1. The CDR3 extends over 14 amino acids. J lost 9 bases, V lost 2 bases, and 5 bases had no gene match. The germline gives CDR1 MGHDK, CDR2 SYGVNS. The CDR3 region is CASSEGTGFSEQFF. The CDR3 nucleotides read TGTGCCAGCAGTGAAGGGACAGGGTTCAGTGAGCAGTTCTTC.

The chain employs TRBV11-2 and TRBJ1-4, with D unresolved. The CDR3 sequence is 14 residues long. The germline V gene has CDR1 SGHAT and CDR2 FQNNGV. The V end lost 2 bases, the J end lost 7 bases, and 11 bases lay between the germline ends. The CDR3 nucleotides read TGTGCCAGCAGCTTATTCGGAGAGGGTGAAAAACTGTTTTTT. Protein sequence: CASSLFGEGEKLFF.

As regards this clone: This may be a read error, as it is one base from a much larger clone. The chain recombines TRBV28 with TRBJ2-3; the D is unclear. The CDR3 runs to 10 residues. V was clipped by 6 bases and J by 5 bases, with 3 bases between them. Germline V gene data show CDR1 as MDHEN and CDR2 as SYDVKM. CDR3 sequence reads: CASRGDTQYF. The CDR3 nucleotides read TGTGCCAGCAGAGGAGATACGCAGTATTTT.

The chain uses TRBV5-1 and TRBJ2-1, with TRBD1 identical over 8 bases. Germline V CDR1 and CDR2: SGHRS, YFSETQ. The CDR3 covers 15 residues. V lost 4 bases and J lost 5; bases outside the gene matches: 8. CDR3 sequence reads: CASSRGQGANNEQFF. The CDR3 coding sequence is TGCGCCAGCAGCCGAGGGCAGGGGGCGAACAATGAGCAGTTCTTC.

On this clone: The sample carries other DNA sequences with the same CDR3. This chain uses TRBV27 with TRBJ1-5; D is unclear. V lost 3 bases and J 1 base, leaving 7 bases between the germline ends. Germline V CDR1 and CDR2: MNHEY, SMNVEV (reference sequence). The CDR3 contains 14 residues. The CDR3 nucleotides are TGTGCCAGCAGTTTGGTCGGGAGCAATCAGCCCCAGCATTTT. Translation gives CASSLVGSNQPQHF.

The chain combines TRBV6-1 with TRBJ1-1; no reliable D call. Germline V gene lookup returns CDR1 MNHNS and CDR2 SASEGT. Trimming stripped 4 bases from V and 1 base from J, with 16 bases between. The CDR3 is 16 residues long. The CDR3 loop is CASSGPGRRWNTEAFF. The CDR3 bases are TGTGCCAGCAGTGGGCCAGGCCGACGTTGGAACACTGAAGCTTTCTTT.

The chain links TRBV7-6 to TRBJ1-1; D might be TRBD1 (5 bases). Deletions cut 5 bases from V and 3 bases from J, with 13 bases between. Germline CDR1 reads SGHVS; CDR2 reads FNYEAQ. The CDR3 has 14 residues. CDR3 in DNA: TGTGCCAGCAGCCCAAGGGACGGTGACACTGAAGCTTTCTTT. Amino acid sequence: CASSPRDGDTEAFF.

This chain links TRBV5-4 with TRBJ2-5; D is tentatively TRBD1 or TRBD2 (5 bases each). CDR3 length: 15 amino acids. CDR1 and CDR2 from the germline V gene are SGHNT and YYREEE (reference sequence). Trimming removed 1 base from V and 5 bases from J, with 15 bases in between. CDR3 nucleotide sequence: TGTGCCAGCAGCTTGAGCCGGGGCGGTAGGGAGACCCAGTACTTC. It translates to CASSLSRGGRETQYF.

A note on this clone: Other nucleotide sequences in the sample specify the same CDR3. The chain combines TRBV27 with TRBJ2-1, with 9 nucleotides matching TRBD2. There are 15 residues in the CDR3. Losses at the gene ends were 1 base for V and 7 bases for J; bases not matched to a gene: 5. The germline CDR1 and CDR2 sequences are MNHEY and SMNVEV (reference sequence). The CDR3 DNA sequence: TGTGCCAGCAGTTTATTAGCGGGAGTCGGGAATGAGCAGTTCTTC. Amino acid sequence: CASSLLAGVGNEQFF.

V is TRBV28 and J is TRBJ1-3; unclear D gene. V was pared by 4 bases and J by 4 bases, with 5 bases between. Germline values: CDR1 MDHEN, CDR2 SYDVKM. The CDR3 spans 12 residues. This chain's CDR3 is CASSWAGNTIYF. As DNA, the CDR3 is TGTGCCAGCAGTTGGGCAGGAAACACCATATATTTT. Based on the CDR3 plus reference TRBV28 and TRBJ1-3, the full variable domain is DVKVTQSSRYLVKRTGEKVFLECVQDMDHENMFWYRQDPGLGLRLIYFSYDVKMKEKGDIPEGYSVSREKKERFSLILESASTNQTSMYLCASSWAGNTIYFGEGSWLTVV.

The chain has TRBV7-9 and TRBJ2-3; D unclear. Germline loops: CDR1 SEHNR, CDR2 FQNEAQ (reference sequence). V lost 6 bases, J lost 4 bases, and 11 bases lay in between. This CDR3 is built from 13 residues. In nucleotides, the CDR3 is TGTGCCAGCAGGAGCGCATGGGCAGATACGCAGTATTTT. This sequence encodes CASRSAWADTQYF.

The chain combines TRBV5-1 with TRBJ2-1; D unresolved. CDR3 length equals 15 residues. V dropped 7 bases and J dropped 0 bases, with 14 bases sitting between them. The germline V gene encodes CDR1 SGHRS and CDR2 YFSETQ. Here the CDR3 DNA reads TGCGCCAGCCGATTAGACTTAAACTCCTACAATGAGCAGTTCTTC. The encoded protein is CASRLDLNSYNEQFF.

V and J are TRBV4-1 and TRBJ1-3, with D hard to call. Germline V gene lookup returns CDR1 MGHRA and CDR2 YSYEKL. This CDR3 has 18 residues. With 1 base removed from V and 1 base from J, the gap between germline ends came to 17 bases. The CDR3 DNA follows: TGCGCCAGCAGCCAAGCGTGGGCAGACCCACGATCTGGAAACACCATATATTTT. Encoded protein: CASSQAWADPRSGNTIYF.

J is TRBJ1-1 and V is TRBV7-2; tentative D call: TRBD1 (5 bases). The CDR3 loop spans 14 amino acids. Germline V lookup: CDR1 SGHTA, CDR2 FQGNSA. Trimming took 5 bases from V and 5 from J, leaving 15 bases between them. The CDR3 here is CASSPPRWGTEAFF. The CDR3 DNA reads TGTGCCAGCAGCCCGCCGCGATGGGGGACTGAAGCTTTCTTT.

This chain links TRBV7-9 with TRBJ2-7; possible D gene TRBD1, 6 bases. This CDR3 has 15 residues. The V gene's germline CDR1 is SEHNR and CDR2 FQNEAQ (reference sequence). V lost 4 bases, J lost 6 bases, and 19 bases lay in between. CDR3 loop: CASSSRTRDTPEQYF. CDR3 DNA: TGTGCCAGCAGCTCCAGGACCAGGGACACCCCCGAGCAGTACTTC.

This chain uses TRBV9 with TRBJ2-3; D is undetermined. V gave up 3 bases and J gave up 0 bases, with 11 bases separating them. Germline assignment: CDR1 SGDLS and CDR2 YYNGEE. This CDR3 region has 15 residues. CDR3 amino acids: CASSAVVSSTDTQYF. The CDR3 nucleotides read TGTGCCAGCAGCGCCGTAGTATCTAGCACAGATACGCAGTATTTT.

This chain links TRBV6-5 with TRBJ2-5, with D unclear. Trimming shortened V by 0 bases and J by 5 bases, and 16 bases separated the two germline ends. CDR3 length: 16 residues. The germline CDR1 and CDR2 sequences are MNHEY and SVGAGI. CDR3 DNA sequence: TGTGCCAGCAGTTACTCTCCTTCGGGCAAATTGGAGACCCAGTACTTC. Encoded protein: CASSYSPSGKLETQYF.

This chain connects TRBV11-2 to TRBJ2-3; D is ambiguous. V gave up 1 base and J gave up 3 bases, with 17 bases separating them. The CDR3 has 17 residues. Germline V gives CDR1 SGHAT, CDR2 FQNNGV. CDR3 nucleotide sequence: TGTGCCAGCAGCTTAGTCGGCGGTCGGGTGGGTACAGATACGCAGTATTTT. Its protein is CASSLVGGRVGTDTQYF.

The rearrangement joins TRBV29-1 to TRBJ2-7; TRBD1 matches 10 bases. After removal of 7 bases from V and 5 bases from J, the junction contained 8 bases not matched to a gene. The length of the CDR3 is 13 residues. The germline CDR1 and CDR2 sequences are SQVTM and ANQGSEA. CDR3 bases: TGCAGCGGAAGGACAGGGGGTTACGACGAGCAGTACTTC. Translation: CSGRTGGYDEQYF.

The genes are TRBV6-5 and TRBJ1-1, with D maybe TRBD1 (5 bases). This CDR3 comprises 14 residues. The germline CDR1 and CDR2 sequences are MNHEY and SVGAGI. The V end lost 2 bases, the J end lost 6 bases, and 13 bases lay between the germline ends. The DNA for the CDR3 is TGTGCCAGCAGTTACACAATTACAGGCGCTGAAGCTTTCTTT. Protein: CASSYTITGAEAFF.

This chain joins TRBV19 and TRBJ2-1; the match to TRBD2 covers 10 bases. The V segment lost 3 bases and the J segment 6 bases; nucleotides outside the gene matches: 11. CDR1 LNHDA and CDR2 SQIVND come from the germline V gene (reference sequence). The CDR3 is made up of 17 amino acids. CDR3 in amino acids: CASSIGVAGGKPNEQFF. CDR3 DNA sequence: TGTGCCAGTAGTATTGGAGTAGCGGGAGGCAAACCCAATGAGCAGTTCTTC.

This chain connects TRBV7-9 to TRBJ2-2; D gene ambiguous. Germline CDR1 reads SEHNR; CDR2 reads FQNEAQ (reference sequence). The CDR3 is made up of 12 amino acids. V was cut by 7 bases and J by 1 base, with 4 bases left in between. CDR3 coding DNA: TGTGCCAGCATCAGGAACACCGGGGAGCTGTTTTTT. This codes for CASIRNTGELFF.

J is TRBJ2-7 and V is TRBV28; the match to TRBD1 covers 9 bases. V trimming: 3 bases; J trimming: 3 bases; junction bases outside the gene matches: 6. The CDR3 extends over 15 amino acids. Germline CDR1 MDHEN, CDR2 SYDVKM. CDR3 protein: CASSFPTGGVYEQYF. CDR3 nucleotides: TGTGCCAGCAGTTTCCCGACAGGGGGGGTCTACGAGCAGTACTTC.

J is TRBJ1-2 and V is TRBV9; the match to TRBD1 covers 7 bases. This CDR3 is 13 amino acids long. V lost 1 base to trimming and J lost 7 bases; unmatched junction nucleotides: 4. CDR1 and CDR2 from the germline V gene are SGDLS and YYNGEE. CDR3 in DNA: TGTGCCAGCAGCGTAAATGACAGGGCTGGCTACACCTTC. It translates to CASSVNDRAGYTF. The full variable domain, rest sourced from reference TRBV9 and TRBJ1-2, is DSGVTQTPKHLITATGQRVTLRCSPRSGDLSVYWYQQSLDQGLQFLIQYYNGEERAKGNILERFSAQQFPDLHSELNLSSLELGDSALYFCASSVNDRAGYTFGSGTRLTVV.

The table lists this clone with a count of one. The CDR3 here is CASSSGLAGPTDTQYF. The CDR3 DNA reads as TGTGCCAGCAGCTCGGGACTAGCGGGACCCACAGATACGCAGTATTTT. This sequence joins TRBV5-4 and TRBJ2-3; 13 bases match TRBD2. V dropped 3 bases and J dropped 2; count of bases not matched to a gene: 3. This CDR3 spans 16 amino acids. The germline gives CDR1 SGHNT, CDR2 YYREEE (reference sequence).

This chain links TRBV9 with TRBJ2-7; D unresolved. CDR3 length: 11 amino acids. V was pared by 1 base and J by 6 bases, with 5 bases between. Germline V gene data show CDR1 as SGDLS and CDR2 as YYNGEE. CDR3 DNA: TGTGCCAGCAGCGTAAGTGCCGAGCAGTACTTC. This sequence encodes CASSVSAEQYF.